The 18 T cell receptor beta chains in this list originate from one sample, sequenced in a study of identical twins. A single record per CDR3 protein comes from TCRdb applying MiXCR to the 5' RACE reads. The sample records roughly 540,000 distinct CDR3 sequences, roughly a fifth being singletons. These data were likewise used in another study, on T cells expressing NK-cell markers.

Sequenced material: CD4+ T cells sorted from blood. These receptors were taken from a woman aged 18-29 years in good health.

J is TRBJ2-5 and V is TRBV3-1; 7 bases agree with TRBD2. The J segment lost 12 bases and the V segment lost 0 bases, leaving 10 bases of the junction unmatched. Germline CDR1 is LGHDT and CDR2 is YNNKEL (reference sequence). CDR3 length equals 14 residues. CDR3 bases: TGTGCCAGCAGCCAAGACCTCCGGGACTATCTAGAGTACTTC. Its translation is CASSQDLRDYLEYF.

This clonotype showed up many times. The rearrangement uses TRBV3-1 and TRBJ1-1; tentative D call: TRBD1 (5 bases). Germline loops: CDR1 LGHDT, CDR2 YNNKEL (reference sequence). The CDR3 runs to 14 residues. V lost 6 bases and J lost 4, with 15 bases in between. CDR3 amino acids: CASRTGTKGTEAFF. The CDR3 DNA reads as TGTGCCAGCAGAACCGGGACTAAGGGCACTGAAGCTTTCTTT.

CDR3 in DNA: TGTGCCATCAGTCGAGGTCCAGGGGACTACACCTTC. Translating gives CAISRGPGDYTF. The chain is built from TRBV10-3 and TRBJ1-2; D possibly corresponds to TRBD1 (6 bases). Trimming took off 5 bases at V and 10 bases at J, with 14 bases between the two ends. CDR3 length: 12 amino acids. The germline V gene encodes CDR1 ENHRY and CDR2 SYGVKD.

This clonotype was counted once. The rearrangement links TRBV2 to TRBJ2-3; D remains ambiguous. Germline V gene data show CDR1 as SNHLY and CDR2 as FYNNEI. Trimming shortened V by 7 bases and J by 5 bases, and 16 bases separated the two germline ends. The CDR3 sequence is 14 residues long. Here the CDR3 DNA reads TGTGCCAGCACAAGCGAGAGATTAGTAGATACGCAGTATTTT. This sequence encodes CASTSERLVDTQYF.

This clonotype appeared a few times. The chain carries TRBV2 and TRBJ1-4, with no clear D. CDR1 and CDR2 (germline): SNHLY, FYNNEI. The length of the CDR3 is 13 residues. The V gene lost 7 bases and the J gene lost 11 bases, with 17 bases spanning the gap. The CDR3, as DNA: TGTGCCAGCACCATTACGGCGGGCTCGAAACTGTTTTTT. It specifies CASTITAGSKLFF.

This clonotype was found a few times. The chain uses TRBV7-8 and TRBJ2-7; D is undetermined. This CDR3 region has 14 residues. Germline CDR1 and CDR2: SGHVS and FQNEAQ. Trimming took off 1 base at V and 3 bases at J, with 10 bases between the two ends. CDR3 sequence: CASSLDPFDYEQYF. The CDR3 DNA sequence: TGTGCCAGCAGCTTAGATCCCTTTGACTACGAGCAGTACTTC.

This sequence joins TRBV3-1 and TRBJ2-7, with 8 bases that match TRBD1. The CDR3 is 15 residues long. The germline V gene encodes CDR1 LGHDT and CDR2 YNNKEL (reference sequence). V lost 6 bases to trimming and J lost 0 bases; unmatched junction nucleotides: 7. CDR3: CASRQTGTGSYEQYF. CDR3 coding DNA: TGTGCCAGCAGGCAAACCGGGACAGGCTCCTACGAGCAGTACTTC.

A few counts support this clonotype. This chain links TRBV7-6 with TRBJ2-2; 8 bases match TRBD1. CDR3 length equals 17 residues. V gave up 1 base and J gave up 1 base; unmatched junction bases: 5. Germline V gene sequence: CDR1 SGHVS, CDR2 FNYEAQ. The DNA of the CDR3 is TGTGCCAGCAGCTTAGTAGGGGGGACAGGGAACACCGGGGAGCTGTTTTTT. Translating gives CASSLVGGTGNTGELFF.

The rearrangement uses TRBV13 and TRBJ2-3; the D gene is possibly TRBD2 (5 bases). Trimming shortened V by 1 base and J by 0 bases, and 14 bases separated the two germline ends. The CDR3 runs 17 residues. In germline, CDR1 is PRHDT, CDR2 FYEKMQ (reference sequence). The CDR3 here is CASSLVRRGPSTDTQYF. The CDR3 DNA reads as TGTGCCAGCAGCTTAGTTCGTCGGGGTCCTAGCACAGATACGCAGTATTTT.

This chain joins TRBV18 and TRBJ2-1; 7 nucleotides match TRBD2. J gave up 1 base and V 2 bases, and 5 bases lay outside the gene matches. Germline V gene lookup returns CDR1 KGHSH and CDR2 LQKENI. The CDR3 spans 16 residues. CDR3 protein: CASSPRLAASYNEQFF. The CDR3 nucleotides read TGTGCCAGCTCACCAAGGCTAGCGGCATCCTACAATGAGCAGTTCTTC.

This clonotype was detected only a few times. The chain has TRBV9 and TRBJ2-1; D remains ambiguous. Germline CDR1 SGDLS, CDR2 YYNGEE. V was pared by 4 bases and J by 4 bases, with 9 bases between. The CDR3 is 13 amino acids. CDR3 in DNA: TGTGCCAGCAGCTCGGACCCTTACAATGAGCAGTTCTTC. Translated: CASSSDPYNEQFF.

This clonotype was detected only a few times. The chain couples TRBV20-1 to TRBJ1-1; D is perhaps TRBD1 (5 bases). The germline CDR1 and CDR2 sequences are DFQATT and SNEGSKA (reference sequence). Trimming cost V 6 bases and J 11 bases, with 25 bases left between them. CDR3 length: 14 residues. This CDR3 is CSAIREGTSPKAFF. In nucleotides, the CDR3 is TGCAGTGCAATCAGAGAAGGGACGAGTCCAAAGGCTTTCTTT.

The rearrangement links TRBV6-5 to TRBJ2-3; tentatively, D is TRBD1 (5 bases). V was trimmed by 6 bases and J by 0 bases, leaving 13 bases between them. Looked up from germline, CDR1 is MNHEY and CDR2 is SVGAGI. The CDR3 spans 15 residues. The CDR3, as DNA: TGTGCCAGCAGCTACCGACAGACTAGCACAGATACGCAGTATTTT. Its protein is CASSYRQTSTDTQYF.

This chain joins TRBV5-1 and TRBJ2-3; tentatively, D is TRBD2 (5 bases). V was cut by 3 bases and J by 0 bases, with 14 bases left in between. CDR1 is SGHRS, CDR2 YFSETQ, per germline. The CDR3 length is 16 residues. CDR3 nucleotides: TGCGCCAGCAGCTCCGTGGAGGTGGGGAGCACAGATACGCAGTATTTT. This sequence encodes CASSSVEVGSTDTQYF.

The rearrangement uses TRBV29-1 and TRBJ1-5, with D tentatively TRBD1 (6 bases). The V gene lost 5 bases and the J gene lost 1 base, with 12 bases spanning the gap. Looked up from germline, CDR1 is SQVTM and CDR2 is ANQGSEA. The CDR3 length is 14 residues. CDR3 sequence: CSVTSGTSNQPQHF. For the CDR3, the DNA is TGCAGCGTTACTTCCGGGACAAGCAATCAGCCCCAGCATTTT.

The rearrangement links TRBV7-2 to TRBJ2-7; 8 nucleotides agree with TRBD2. CDR1 is SGHTA, CDR2 FQGNSA, per germline. After removal of 5 bases from V and 2 bases from J, the junction contained 8 bases not matched to a gene. CDR3 size: 15 residues. CDR3 DNA sequence: TGTGCCAGCAGCAACCGGGTAGCGGGGACCTACGAGCAGTACTTC. Amino acid sequence: CASSNRVAGTYEQYF.

The CDR3 DNA is TGTGCCAGCGGGATCGACTATGGCTACACCTTC. This translates into CASGIDYGYTF. V usage is TRBV7-9 and J usage is TRBJ1-2, with D unresolved. The CDR3 consists of 11 residues. V was trimmed by 8 bases and J by 3 bases, leaving 7 bases between them. The V gene's germline CDR1 is SEHNR and CDR2 FQNEAQ (reference sequence).

V usage is TRBV7-7 and J usage is TRBJ2-1, with unresolved D. Between the trimmed V and J ends, which lost 1 base and 9 bases, there was a span of 13 bases. Germline V CDR1 and CDR2: SSHAT, FNYEAQ (reference sequence). The CDR3 is 14 amino acids. CDR3 amino acids: CASSLGPSVGEQFF. DNA of the CDR3: TGTGCCAGCAGCTTAGGGCCCAGCGTGGGTGAGCAGTTCTTC.